This TCR beta chain is from a study of T cell changes during pregnancy in multiple sclerosis. This clone was counted between two and nine times. TCRdb keeps only in-frame clones here, not all; method: immunoSEQ multiplex PCR. The sample holds around 62,000 clones, over 80% seen once. Looked up from germline, CDR1 is MNHEY and CDR2 is SVGAGI. Trimming shortened V by 5 bases and J by 5 bases, and 15 bases separated the two germline ends. CDR3 length: 14 amino acids. The V gene is TRBV6-5, the J gene TRBJ1-2, with D possibly TRBD1 on 6 matching bases. The sequenced sample was CD4+ T cells from peripheral blood mononuclear cells, obtained in the first trimester of pregnancy. The receptor's source is a female donor with multiple sclerosis, enrolled in a pregnancy study. CDR3 DNA sequence: TGTGCCAGCAGTGGCAACAGGGAAGGTTATGGCTACACCTTC. Its translation: CASSGNREGYGYTF.